This T cell receptor (beta chain) was sequenced during a study of T cells in Graves' hyperthyroidism and ophthalmopathy (dated by TCRdb to between 2017 and 2020). Background on the whole study: A discovery cohort of roughly 96 patients, approximately 45 with Graves' ophthalmopathy and approximately 60 with stable Graves' hyperthyroidism, was used to find distinguishing TCR V-J signatures. Prospective prediction of ophthalmopathy was tested in an independent validation cohort of 18 hyperthyroidism patients and some 17 patients who later progressed to ophthalmopathy. For training and testing, the roughly 93 patients in the discovery cohort were randomly divided in a 7:3 ratio. In six Graves' hyperthyroidism patients, the study also compared T-cell repertoires from thyroid tissue with T-cell repertoires from blood. After sampling, hyperthyroidism patients received methimazole starting at 30 mg daily, and ophthalmopathy patients received high-dose intravenous methylprednisolone. TCR Vbeta CDR3 sequencing of 130 to 150 peripheral blood samples (around 45 ophthalmopathy, over 70 hyperthyroidism and roughly 17 progressor patients) is reported in the paper.

This clonotype has just a few counts. The antigen it recognizes is unknown. No base qualities exist here, and no much larger clone lies one base off it. TCR beta CDR3 regions were amplified from RNA transcripts. The TCR CDR3 was subjected to a first round of RT-PCR using the HTBI primer set and the Qiagen OneStep RT-PCR kit. A second multiplex PCR round built the libraries, followed by size selection and purification. Libraries were sequenced paired-end with 100 bp reads on an Illumina HiSeq2000. Turning to the authors' computational methods: SOAPnuke was used to process the raw data, with reads discarded if the reads contained adapters or uncalled bases, had a mean Phred below 15, or lacked an exact constant-primer or identifier match. High-quality paired reads were merged with COPE v1.2.5, and unique nucleotide sequences were defined as clonotypes. Clonotypes were aligned to IMGT TRBV, TRBD and TRBJ reference segments using MiTCR v1.1. The analysis was restricted to V-J combinations with a frequency above 0.0001, which together covered 99.2% of the repertoires. A TCS score was defined as the ratio of F50 (clonal expansion) to E x V (chaos), with BLOSUM62-based TCRdist applied between CDR3 peptides within each V-J. Welch's t-statistics and random forest reduced some 510 V-J features to 10 to 15, which were used in a naive Bayes classifier (R e1071). The Morisita-Horn index was used to measure how similar the thyroid and blood repertoires were. TCRdb cleaned the public reads at Q25 with fastp, built clones with MiXCR and kept in-frame beta chains. Every CDR3 protein is listed once, alongside the most common genes and DNA of its rows. TCRdb assigned the V and J calls; the authors' analysis was not used. The sample table holds 650,000 to 800,000 distinct CDR3 sequences, of which just under 45% were seen once. The ten largest clones represent less than 9% of the sample.

The study excluded patients with uncontrolled infections, other autoimmune diseases, pregnancy or lactation. Diagnoses relied on clinical symptoms, serum thyroxine and TRAb, thyroid ultrasound and orbital computed tomography. Total RNA was extracted using Trizol reagent, and RNA quality was assessed on an Agilent 2100 Bioanalyzer. Study-wide findings and limitations: In cross-validation, a model built on a 13 V-J signature told ophthalmopathy apart from stable hyperthyroidism with under 90% sensitivity and around 83% specificity, and in testing the same model reached 80%/75%. Sample size was not statistically predetermined, and blinding of investigators to group allocation was not performed. Most expanded thyroid clonotypes (frequency above 0.001) were also found in blood, which suggests that blood repertoires may mirror thyroid immune responses. In validation, the model predicted progression to ophthalmopathy with roughly 66% sensitivity and approximately 72% specificity, a median of about six months before onset.

V is reduced by 0 bases and J by 0 bases, leaving a spacing of 11 bases between them. From a lookup of the germline V gene (reference sequence), CDR1 and CDR2 are DFQATT and SNEGSKA. CDR3 length: 15 amino acids, cysteine to phenylalanine. CDR3 DNA only is kept here, 45 bases in frame from base 1. The TCR sequence derives from an adult man with Graves' disease, either hyperthyroidism or ophthalmopathy (not recorded which). The receptor chain draws on TRBV20-1 and TRBJ1-2; 5 matching bases give a weak D call of TRBD1. The sample comprised peripheral blood or thyroid tissue (not recorded which). The nucleotide sequence reads as follows: TGCAGTGCTAGAGATACGAGGGACTCTAACTATGGCTACACCTTC. This yields the protein CSARDTRDSNYGYTF.